One and the same sample provided the 4 T cell receptor beta chains below, sequenced in a study of T cells in Graves' hyperthyroidism and ophthalmopathy. From RNA transcripts, TCR beta CDR3 regions were amplified. HTBI primers were the set used in a first-round RT-PCR of the TCR CDR3. TCRdb re-called the multiplex PCR reads with MiXCR, one entry per CDR3 protein. The sample includes 730,000 or so distinct CDR3 sequences, roughly 20% of them seen just once. The sequencing input was blood. The receptors were gathered from a woman between 50 and 59 years old with Graves' hyperthyroidism that later progressed to Graves' ophthalmopathy.

This clonotype has a handful of counts. The junction departs from the called germline gene at one end, perhaps through a read error. The chain uses TRBV30 and TRBJ2-1; 11 bases are a match to TRBD2. The CDR3 spans 18 residues. In germline, CDR1 is GTSNPN, CDR2 SVGIG (reference sequence). The CDR3 DNA is TGTGCCTGGAGTCCAGGGATAGCGGGGGGGTTATCCTACAATGAGCGGTTCTTC. Amino acids: CAWSPGIAGGLSYNERFF.

The chain links TRBV20-1 to TRBJ1-1, with D maybe TRBD1 (5 bases). V dropped 0 bases and J dropped 1 base, with 9 bases sitting between them. Germline-derived CDR1 and CDR2 are DFQATT and SNEGSKA (reference sequence). The CDR3 covers 14 residues. The CDR3 region has the DNA TGCAGTGCTAGAGACCCAAGGGGGAACACTGAAGCTTTCTTT. As protein: CSARDPRGNTEAFF.

In its sample, this clonotype was seen many times. The V and J genes are TRBV6-2 or TRBV6-3 and TRBJ2-7; D unclear. CDR1 and CDR2 from the germline V gene are MNHEY and SVGEGT. CDR3 length: 12 residues. The germline V and J ends were trimmed by 6 bases and 5 bases, with 11 bases remaining between them. CDR3 protein: CASSPPENEQYF. CDR3 DNA: TGTGCCAGCAGCCCACCGGAAAACGAGCAGTACTTC.

This clonotype occurred many times. The chain carries TRBV2 and TRBJ2-7, with D possibly matching TRBD1 (6 bases). CDR1 is SNHLY and CDR2 is FYNNEI in the germline V gene. The CDR3 consists of 14 residues. V dropped 6 bases and J dropped 4 bases, with 16 bases sitting between them. As DNA, the CDR3 is TGTGCCAGCAGGGTGACAGGATTAGGGTACGAGCAGTACTTC. Translating gives CASRVTGLGYEQYF.